Shown below are 9 T cell receptor beta chains from a single sample sequenced in a study of shared clonotypes between healthy human individuals. Terminally differentiated effector memory CD45RA+ cells were left out of the naive CD8 fraction, which was CD45RO-negative and positively selected for CCR7. Sequencing was performed with immunoSEQ multiplex PCR; in TCRdb, only in-frame clones are kept and a portion is missing. Here the sample spans about 2 million clones, about 95% being singletons. Sample: naive CD8+ T cells sorted from blood. Every receptor here comes from a man aged 18 to 30 in good health.

The V call is TRBV4-3, the J call TRBJ2-7; D is ambiguous. V dropped 3 bases and J dropped 0 bases, with 12 bases sitting between them. The germline CDR1 and CDR2 sequences are LGHNA and YSLEER. This CDR3 contains 15 residues. The CDR3 sequence is CASSHDPAGSYEQYF. The CDR3 coding sequence is TGCGCCAGCAGCCACGACCCGGCAGGCTCCTACGAGCAGTACTTC.

In nucleotides, the CDR3 is TGTGCCAGCAGCATACAGGCACCCGAGGTCCGAGATACGCAGTATTTT. The encoded protein is CASSIQAPEVRDTQYF. The rearrangement links TRBV27 to TRBJ2-3; the D gene is possibly TRBD1 (5 bases). V dropped 6 bases and J dropped 5 bases, with 21 bases sitting between them. This CDR3 comprises 16 residues. Germline CDR1 MNHEY, CDR2 SMNVEV (reference sequence).

A word on this clone: At the DNA level, this CDR3 is encoded by other sequences in the same sample as well. This chain links TRBV9 with TRBJ1-1; no firm D call. The CDR3 sequence is 14 residues long. V was trimmed by 0 bases and J by 0 bases, leaving 6 bases between them. The germline V gene has CDR1 SGDLS and CDR2 YYNGEE. CDR3 sequence reads: CASSVGLMNTEAFF. CDR3 sequence (DNA): TGTGCCAGCAGCGTAGGGCTGATGAACACTGAAGCTTTCTTT.

The CDR3 sequence is CAWDRVGNEQFF. The CDR3 coding sequence is TGTGCCTGGGACAGGGTTGGCAATGAGCAGTTCTTC. The chain has TRBV30 and TRBJ2-1; TRBD1 matches 7 bases. Germline loops: CDR1 GTSNPN, CDR2 SVGIG (reference sequence). The CDR3 covers 12 residues. J lost 6 bases, V lost 5 bases, and 4 bases had no gene match.

The chain links TRBV7-9 to TRBJ1-4; D gene unclear. The CDR3 is 17 residues long. The V gene's germline CDR1 is SEHNR and CDR2 FQNEAQ (reference sequence). Between the trimmed V and J ends, which lost 2 bases and 4 bases, there was a span of 17 bases. This chain's CDR3 is CASSLYSDGPRNEKLFF. The CDR3 coding sequence is TGTGCCAGCAGCTTATATTCGGATGGTCCTCGTAATGAAAAACTGTTTTTT.

The chain has TRBV2 and TRBJ1-6; D not resolved. CDR1 and CDR2 from the germline V gene are SNHLY and FYNNEI. This CDR3 is built from 12 residues. Trimming pared 3 bases from V and 9 bases from J, leaving 6 bases between. CDR3 region: CASSEGPSPLHF. The CDR3 bases are TGTGCCAGCAGTGAGGGTCCTTCACCCCTCCACTTT. Based on the CDR3 plus reference TRBV2 and TRBJ1-6, the full variable domain is EPEVTQTPSHQVTQMGQEVILRCVPISNHLYFYWYRQILGQKVEFLVSFYNNEISEKSEIFDDQFSVERPDGSNFTLKIRSTKLEDSAMYFCASSEGPSPLHFGNGTRLTVT.

The gene calls are TRBV4-3 and TRBJ2-2; no clear D gene. V lost 4 bases and J lost 7, with 13 bases in between. The CDR3 has 14 residues. Germline V gene sequence: CDR1 LGHNA, CDR2 YSLEER. CDR3 nucleotide sequence: TGCGCCAGCAGCCCCGATCGGCTGGTCGGGGAGCTGTTTTTT. It specifies CASSPDRLVGELFF.

The chain links TRBV7-9 to TRBJ2-2; D is unresolved. The ends were cut back, 2 bases at V and 4 bases at J, with 14 bases in the middle. This CDR3 has 16 amino acids. Germline V lookup: CDR1 SEHNR, CDR2 FQNEAQ (reference sequence). CDR3 loop: CASSLLGESVTGELFF. For the CDR3, the DNA is TGTGCCAGCAGCTTATTAGGCGAATCCGTCACCGGGGAGCTGTTTTTT.

The chain carries TRBV11-2 and TRBJ2-7; possible D gene TRBD1, 6 bases. CDR3 length equals 13 residues. Germline V gene sequence: CDR1 SGHAT, CDR2 FQNNGV. The ends were cut back, 5 bases at V and 7 bases at J, with 15 bases in the middle. Here the CDR3 reads CASSPPQGKEQYF. CDR3 in DNA: TGTGCCAGCAGCCCCCCTCAGGGGAAGGAGCAGTACTTC. The complete variable domain, with remaining parts taken from reference TRBV11-2 and TRBJ2-7, reads EAGVAQSPRYKIIEKRQSVAFWCNPISGHATLYWYQQILGQGPKLLIQFQNNGVVDDSQLPKDRFSAERLKGVDSTLKIQPAKLEDSAVYLCASSPPQGKEQYFGPGTRLTVT.